A selection of T cell receptor beta chains follows, all from one sample in a study of control samples from healthy donors and cancer patients. Generated by immunoSEQ multiplex PCR, the TCRdb table keeps only in-frame clones and is missing some. The sample shows more than 80,000 clones, 85% to 95% of them seen only once. Source material: blood. The receptors originated from a man in his late teens or twenties in good health. Each CDR3 is given with its conserved first and last residue. Fields, in order: J gene, D gene, V gene, clone size, CDR3 protein, CDR3 DNA. The D gene is left open where the match is weak. The size of a clone is reported for some rows only, either as once, few or many, or as a class for expanded clones.

TRBJ1-2 | . | TRBV21-1 | . | CASFPIKRTREGYTF | TGTGCCAGCTTCCCGATTAAGCGGACGAGGGAGGGCTACACCTTC
TRBJ2-7 | TRBD2 | TRBV4-3 | . | CASSQEGAGVISYEQYF | TGCGCCAGCAGCCAAGAGGGAGCGGGAGTGATCTCCTACGAGCAGTACTTC
TRBJ1-6 | . | TRBV5-3 | . | CARGGLNSPLHF | TGTGCCAGGGGAGGGCTCAATTCACCCCTCCACTTT
TRBJ1-1 | . | TRBV6-6 | . | CASSYVQGLNTEAFF | TGTGCCAGCAGTTACGTTCAGGGACTGAACACTGAAGCTTTCTTT
TRBJ2-5 | TRBD1 | TRBV5-1 | . | CASSQGTGDQETQYF | TGCGCCAGCAGCCAAGGGACAGGAGACCAAGAGACCCAGTACTTC
TRBJ2-7 | TRBD1 | TRBV11-2 | . | CASSLDLGQGSYEQYF | TGTGCCAGCAGCTTAGATCTGGGACAGGGTTCCTACGAGCAGTACTTC
TRBJ1-2 | . | TRBV7-2 | . | CASSFRDIRGYTF | TGTGCCAGCAGCTTTCGGGACATACGGGGCTACACCTTC
TRBJ2-7 | TRBD1 | TRBV27 | . | CASSRALGQGFDEQYF | TGTGCCAGTTCCCGAGCGTTGGGACAGGGGTTCGACGAGCAGTACTTC
TRBJ2-1 | . | TRBV7-8 | . | CASSRHLPLSYNEQFF | TGTGCCAGCAGCCGTCATCTACCTCTCTCCTACAATGAGCAGTTCTTC
TRBJ1-1 | . | TRBV27 | . | CASSLGGWNTEAFF | TGTGCCAGCAGTTTAGGGGGCTGGAACACTGAAGCTTTCTTT
TRBJ1-5 | . | TRBV6-2/TRBV6-3 | . | CASSYFSGNSNQPQHF | TGTGCCAGCAGTTACTTTTCAGGGAACAGCAATCAGCCCCAGCATTTT
TRBJ1-1 | . | TRBV7-2 | . | CASSRGRPRAFF | TGTGCCAGCAGCCGGGGCCGGCCGCGGGCTTTCTTT
TRBJ2-7 | TRBD1 | TRBV7-8 | . | CASSSNQGAYEQYF | TGTGCCAGCAGCTCCAACCAGGGGGCCTACGAGCAGTACTTC
TRBJ2-1 | . | TRBV5-1 | . | CASSLRYNEQFF | TGCGCCAGCAGCTTGAGGTACAATGAGCAGTTCTTC
TRBJ1-1 | . | TRBV30 | . | CASEQGGHNTEAFF | TGTGCCTCTGAACAGGGAGGGCATAACACTGAAGCTTTCTTT
TRBJ1-5 | . | TRBV6-5 | . | CASSYSMVPGDQPQHF | TGTGCCAGCAGTTACTCGATGGTACCAGGGGATCAGCCCCAGCATTTT
TRBJ1-6 | . | TRBV3-1/TRBV3-2 | . | CASSQSWGAINSPLHF | TGTGCCAGCAGCCAAAGTTGGGGGGCTATTAATTCACCCCTCCACTTT
TRBJ2-1 | TRBD2 | TRBV6-6 | . | CASSQLAGDPSGSYNEQFF | TGTGCCAGCAGTCAACTAGCGGGAGACCCTTCGGGCTCCTACAATGAGCAGTTCTTC
TRBJ2-7 | TRBD1 | TRBV3-1/TRBV3-2 | . | CASSTRQGRTYEQYF | TGTGCCAGCAGCACCCGACAGGGCCGCACCTACGAGCAGTACTTC
TRBJ2-1 | . | TRBV11-2 | . | CASSPGIRNEQFF | TGTGCCAGCAGCCCCGGGATTCGGAATGAGCAGTTCTTC
TRBJ1-5 | . | TRBV5-6 | . | CASSLGGFGNQPQHF | TGTGCCAGCAGCTTGGGGGGATTCGGCAATCAGCCCCAGCATTTT
TRBJ1-6 | . | TRBV18 | . | CASSPPKGSDDSPLHF | TGTGCCAGCTCACCCCCGAAAGGGAGTGATGATTCACCCCTCCACTTT
TRBJ1-5 | TRBD1 | TRBV15 | . | CATSRTGVEPQHF | TGTGCCACCAGCAGGACAGGGGTTGAGCCCCAGCATTTT
TRBJ2-4 | TRBD2 | TRBV5-8 | . | CASSPGGGRGKNIQYF | TGTGCCAGCAGCCCGGGGGGGGGCCGGGGCAAAAACATTCAGTACTTC
TRBJ2-2 | TRBD2 | TRBV5-1 | . | CASSPILAGPTGELFF | TGCGCCAGCAGCCCTATCCTAGCGGGGCCGACCGGGGAGCTGTTTTTT
TRBJ2-6 | . | TRBV10-1 | . | CASSEGGRAAGANVLTF | TGCGCCAGCAGTGAGGGGGGTCGGGCCGCTGGGGCCAACGTCCTGACTTTC
TRBJ2-3 | . | TRBV9 | . | CASSPRMAGWTTDTQYF | TGTGCCAGCAGCCCGAGAATGGCAGGGTGGACCACAGATACGCAGTATTTT
TRBJ1-2 | TRBD1 | TRBV12-3/TRBV12-4 | once | CASGDRANYGYTF | TGTGCCAGCGGGGACAGGGCGAACTATGGCTACACCTTC
TRBJ2-3 | . | TRBV14 | . | CASSQFFDTQYF | TGTGCCAGCAGCCAATTCTTTGATACGCAGTATTTT
TRBJ2-5 | TRBD2 | TRBV3-1/TRBV3-2 | . | CASSQGGGKETQYF | TGTGCCAGCAGCCAGGGGGGAGGGAAAGAGACCCAGTACTTC
TRBJ1-4 | . | TRBV7-6 | few | CASSFANEKLFF | TGTGCCAGCAGCTTCGCTAATGAAAAACTGTTTTTT
TRBJ1-6 | TRBD1 | TRBV6-5 | . | CASSSLTGGGFHTLHF | TGTGCCAGCAGTTCCCTGACAGGGGGCGGATTCCACACCCTCCACTTT
TRBJ1-5 | TRBD1 | TRBV2 | . | CASRGDSSNQPQHF | TGTGCCAGCAGGGGGGACAGCAGCAATCAGCCCCAGCATTTT
TRBJ2-7 | TRBD2 | TRBV6-1 | . | CASSEEPGGGYEQYF | TGTGCCAGCAGTGAAGAGCCGGGAGGAGGCTACGAGCAGTACTTC
TRBJ2-7 | TRBD1 | TRBV10-3 | . | CAIRGDRAEQYF | TGTGCCATCAGGGGGGACAGGGCCGAGCAGTACTTC
TRBJ1-5 | TRBD1 | TRBV30 | . | CAWSSGTGSASNQPQHF | TGTGCCTGGAGTTCGGGGACAGGGAGCGCAAGCAATCAGCCCCAGCATTTT
TRBJ1-1 | TRBD1 | TRBV30 | . | CAWRTDRRENTEAFF | TGTGCCTGGAGGACGGACAGGAGGGAGAACACTGAAGCTTTCTTT
TRBJ1-2 | TRBD1 | TRBV4-1 | . | CASSQQTGTGDTF | TGCGCCAGCAGCCAGCAAACCGGGACAGGGGACACCTTC
TRBJ1-6 | . | TRBV27 | . | CASKAGTYNSPLHF | TGTGCCAGCAAAGCCGGAACCTATAATTCACCCCTCCACTTT
TRBJ2-3 | . | TRBV4-1 | few | CASSQGTGNTDTQYF | TGCGCCAGCAGCCAAGGAACAGGGAACACAGATACGCAGTATTTT
TRBJ1-4 | . | TRBV30 | . | CAWSAPFGGKLFF | TGTGCCTGGAGTGCCCCTTTCGGGGGAAAACTGTTTTTT
TRBJ2-1 | TRBD2 | TRBV12-5 | . | CASGQTYIPIGTSGADRGYEQFF | TGTGCTAGTGGCCAAACTTATATACCCATCGGGACTAGCGGAGCCGATCGGGGCTATGAGCAGTTCTTC
TRBJ1-1 | TRBD1 | TRBV30 | . | CACHRPGQGTNTEAFF | TGTGCCTGCCATCGGCCGGGACAGGGGACGAACACTGAAGCTTTCTTT
TRBJ1-1 | . | TRBV5-1 | . | CASSLEFQAANTEAFF | TGCGCCAGCAGCTTGGAGTTCCAAGCAGCGAACACTGAAGCTTTCTTT
TRBJ1-2 | TRBD1 | TRBV9 | . | CASSGTGRNGYTF | TGTGCCAGCAGCGGGACAGGGCGCAATGGCTACACCTTC
TRBJ1-6 | TRBD1 | TRBV12-3/TRBV12-4 | . | CASRDRGNSPLHF | TGTGCCAGCAGAGACAGGGGTAATTCACCCCTCCACTTT
TRBJ2-7 | TRBD2 | TRBV7-8 | . | CASRDPASGPRSYEQYF | TGTGCCAGCAGGGACCCCGCTAGCGGGCCTCGCTCCTACGAGCAGTACTTC
TRBJ2-3 | . | TRBV12-3/TRBV12-4 | . | CASSQDSTQYF | TGTGCCAGCAGTCAAGACTCTACGCAGTATTTT
TRBJ2-3 | . | TRBV2 | . | CASSEALQDYF | TGTGCCAGCAGTGAAGCGCTTCAAGATTATTTT
TRBJ2-2 | . | TRBV5-6 | . | CASSTFDSLYTGELFF | TGTGCCAGCAGCACCTTTGACTCCTTGTACACCGGGGAGCTGTTTTTT
TRBJ1-5 | . | TRBV3-1/TRBV3-2 | . | CASSLNRNQPQHF | TGTGCCAGCAGCCTAAACAGGAATCAGCCCCAGCATTTT
TRBJ2-7 | TRBD2 | TRBV7-6 | . | CASSDTSGAPYEQYF | TGTGCCAGCAGCGATACTAGCGGGGCCCCCTACGAGCAGTACTTC
TRBJ1-6 | TRBD1 | TRBV27 | . | CASSPLGQGVSPLHF | TGTGCCAGCAGTCCATTGGGACAGGGGGTTTCACCCCTCCACTTT
TRBJ1-1 | . | TRBV7-9 | . | CASTVGNTEAFF | TGTGCCAGCACCGTGGGGAACACTGAAGCTTTCTTT
TRBJ2-3 | TRBD1 | TRBV4-3 | . | CASSQDPGQLITDTQYF | TGCGCCAGCAGCCAAGATCCGGGACAGCTGATCACAGATACGCAGTATTTT
TRBJ2-7 | TRBD2 | TRBV9 | . | CASSGEGGSYEQYF | TGTGCCAGCAGCGGGGAGGGAGGCTCCTACGAGCAGTACTTC
TRBJ2-2 | . | TRBV28 | . | CASSLRLPGELFF | TGTGCCAGCAGTTTACGGCTTCCCGGGGAGCTGTTTTTT
TRBJ1-2 | . | TRBV3-1/TRBV3-2 | . | CASSQTGLTYGYTF | TGTGCCAGCAGCCAAACGGGACTAACGTATGGCTACACCTTC